One sample yielded the 10 T cell receptor beta chains listed below, sequenced in a study of STAT3 mutations in large granular lymphocyte leukemia (dated by TCRdb to between 2018 and 2020). The paper as a whole reports these results and caveats: At least one immunodominant TCRbeta clonotype was identified in every T-LGLL patient, and multiple immunodominant subclonotypes were identified in about half of the T-LGLL patients.

Receptor amplification or capture employed the immunoSEQ multiplex PCR assay. In TCRdb, the immuneACCESS table is reduced to in-frame sequences with V and J assigned. These tables do not hold every clone; where another copy was compared, an unresolved V gene accounts for under half, and the others remain unexplained. A total of approximately 25,000 clones appear in this sample, roughly 93% of them only once. 6% to 6.5% of the sample is held by the ten biggest clonotypes. These receptors' targets are unknown. The sequenced sample consisted of peripheral blood mononuclear cells. Receptor source: a middle-aged man with T-cell large granular lymphocyte leukemia. Some clones in this sample may be carry-over from other donors' samples. The age is the age at diagnosis.

The rearrangement links TRBV30 to TRBJ2-3; either TRBD1 or TRBD2 may supply D (5 bases each). The CDR3 covers 16 residues. Trimming pared 2 bases from V and 2 bases from J, leaving 17 bases between. Germline V gene lookup returns CDR1 GTSNPN and CDR2 SVGIG (reference sequence). The DNA of the CDR3 is TGTGCCTGGAGTAGGGGTTCTAGCCGGCCCACAGATACGCAGTATTTT. Translated, it gives CAWSRGSSRPTDTQYF.

The rearrangement uses TRBV4-1 and TRBJ2-5; D may correspond to TRBD1 or TRBD2 (5 bases each). V shed 5 bases and J shed 3 bases, with 13 bases lying between them. This CDR3 comprises 14 residues. From germline, CDR1 is MGHRA and CDR2 YSYEKL. The CDR3 DNA sequence: TGCGCCAGCAGCAAAGTTGGGGGAAAAGAGACCCAGTACTTC. Its translation is CASSKVGGKETQYF.

This clone has just one count. The CDR3 DNA is TGTGCCAGCAGTTACGCAGGGACCTACGAGCAGTACTTC. Amino acid sequence: CASSYAGTYEQYF. The chain recombines TRBV6-5 with TRBJ2-7; TRBD1 might be the D (5 bases). The V gene's germline CDR1 is MNHEY and CDR2 SVGAGI. The CDR3 is 13 amino acids. V was shortened by 2 bases and J by 2 bases, with 7 bases between the two germline ends.

A single count supports this clone. The chain is built from TRBV7-9 and TRBJ2-1; weak D call: TRBD2 (7 bases). The ends were cut back, 7 bases at V and 7 bases at J, with 20 bases in the middle. The CDR3 covers 15 residues. Per germline, CDR1 SEHNR and CDR2 FQNEAQ (reference sequence). The CDR3 DNA follows: TGTGCCAGCACCTTTGGTGGGGGGGCCGGTAATGAGCAGTTCTTC. It codes for CASTFGGGAGNEQFF.

This chain's CDR3 is CASSLEGTGIEKLFF. The CDR3 region has the DNA TGCGCCAGCAGCTTGGAGGGGACAGGGATCGAAAAACTGTTTTTT. This chain links TRBV5-1 with TRBJ1-4, with 9 bases fitting TRBD1. CDR1 and CDR2 from the germline V gene are SGHRS and YFSETQ. The CDR3 has 15 residues. Unmatched junction bases numbered 5, after V lost 0 bases and J lost 8 bases.

The V gene is TRBV5-4, the J gene TRBJ1-2; D gene unclear. This CDR3 is 13 amino acids long. From germline, CDR1 is SGHNT and CDR2 YYREEE (reference sequence). V lost 0 bases, J lost 7 bases, and 10 bases lay in between. The CDR3 coding sequence is TGTGCCAGCAGCTTGGGGCAGGAGGTTGGCTACACCTTC. Translating gives CASSLGQEVGYTF.

The chain uses TRBV4-3 and TRBJ2-7, with D perhaps TRBD1 or TRBD2 (5 bases each). The CDR3 extends over 17 amino acids. With 0 bases removed from V and 3 bases from J, the gap between germline ends came to 18 bases. The germline V gene encodes CDR1 LGHNA and CDR2 YSLEER. The CDR3 nucleotides read TGCGCCAGCAGCCAAGATGGAGTAGTTCAGGGACGCTACGAGCAGTACTTC. Protein sequence: CASSQDGVVQGRYEQYF.

The chain uses TRBV11-2 and TRBJ2-7, with D unresolved. V lost 1 base and J lost 3, with 10 bases in between. Per germline, CDR1 SGHAT and CDR2 FQNNGV. CDR3 length: 14 amino acids. In DNA, the CDR3 is TGTGCCAGCAGCTTAGGGGCAGAGAACTACGAGCAGTACTTC. It yields the protein CASSLGAENYEQYF.

V gene TRBV29-1 combines with J gene TRBJ1-2; tentatively, D is TRBD1 (6 bases). This CDR3 comprises 12 residues. Deletions cut 2 bases from V and 8 bases from J, with 12 bases between. Looked up from germline, CDR1 is SQVTM and CDR2 is ANQGSEA. The CDR3 DNA reads as TGCAGCGTTGAAAGCTCAGGGGACGGCTACACCTTC. Its translation is CSVESSGDGYTF.

The chain combines TRBV29-1 with TRBJ1-2; D unclear. The CDR3 extends over 14 amino acids. Trimming removed 5 bases from V and 8 bases from J, with 21 bases in between. Looked up from germline, CDR1 is SQVTM and CDR2 is ANQGSEA. The CDR3 nucleotides are TGCAGCGTTCGGGAGCCCGCTGCGGGTCGGGGCTACACCTTC. Its protein product is CSVREPAAGRGYTF.